This T cell receptor beta chain derives from a study of blood T cell repertoires in COVID-19. Turning to the study itself: Researchers got acute and convalescent COVID-19 samples from the United States, Italy and Spain.

As handled by the study authors: Amplification with reference gene primers provided the estimates of nucleated cell counts. Profiling relied on immunoSEQ multiplex PCR, and the TCRdb table lists in-frame clones only, not all of them. D and trimming come from the DNA, and the V and J calls and clone size come from that table. The repertoire includes roughly 130,000 clones, roughly 84% of them detected once, and less than 9% sits in the top ten. Sequenced input: peripheral blood. The receptor comes from a man aged 30-40 years with COVID-19, enrolled during active disease.

CDR3 amino acids: CASKLAGSYNEQFF. The CDR3 region has the DNA TGTGCCAGCAAATTAGCCGGTAGTTACAATGAGCAGTTCTTC. The chain recombines TRBV28 with TRBJ2-1; the D is unclear. The CDR3 sequence is 14 residues long. V was clipped by 7 bases and J by 4 bases, with 14 bases between them. Germline loops: CDR1 MDHEN, CDR2 SYDVKM.